This T cell receptor beta chain was captured in a study of T cell responses to AZD1222 COVID-19 vaccine (dated by TCRdb to the early 2020s). Background for the entire study: TCR sequencing was performed for over 230 trial participants, of whom roughly 200 were given two doses of AZD1222 and 26 were given two doses of MenACWY control vaccine. Enrollment into the trials was organized by age into subgroups of 18-55, 56-69 and 70-plus years, and those subgroups contained about 160, 30 and 59 TCR-sequenced participants, respectively. The research as a whole found: Because no day 14 peak-response samples were available, repertoires were characterized only after the peak T cell response. A significant rise in spike-specific TCR breadth and depth was observed after two AZD1222 doses relative to day 0 and relative to MenACWY recipients. In the small 56-69-year group, the increase in depth fell short of significance, most likely because of low power. Nearly half of unique spike-specific TCRs reportedly recognized epitopes outside regions mutated in the B.1.351 and B.1.1.7 variants. Vaccine-associated CD4 TCRs spanned the whole spike protein, with dominant responses in regions 160-218 and 743-854. Most participants were white British and females outnumbered males, and the authors suggested that clonal diversity may have been underestimated. Conclusions about previously exposed vaccinees are limited, since just six or seven AZD1222 recipients were seropositive for SARS-CoV-2 at baseline.

The CDR3 regions of human TCRbeta chains were analyzed by immunosequencing. On the study's bioinformatics: Repertoire TCRs were matched against a reference library of SARS-CoV-2-specific TCRs generated with the MIRA antigen-specificity platform. Breadth meant the fraction of unique TCRs that were SARS-CoV-2-associated, whereas depth meant the fraction of total T cells that were SARS-CoV-2-associated. Using the MIRA data, each spike-specific TCR was mapped to the spike region that the TCR reacts to and placed in a CD4 or CD8 class. Log10-transformed breadth and depth values were compared by one-way ANOVA with Sidak's multiple comparisons tests. The table was pulled from immuneACCESS by TCRdb, which kept in-frame rearrangements only. Such tables lose some clones; where checked, under half of the loss comes from unresolved V genes, and the rest has no known cause. The V and J calls and the clone size are those of that table, but D and trimming were determined from the DNA. For this sample there are approximately 140,000 clones; about 89% appear just once. The top ten hold about 7.5% of the sample.

As for this clone: The antigen it binds to is not known. No much larger clone is present one base from it, and per-base qualities are unavailable.

The time point tag for this specimen amounts to: about 28 days (+/-7) after the second vaccine dose. The treatment or condition tag for this specimen amounts to: meningococcal conjugate vaccine given as trial control. Vaccinee samples were obtained from the UK trials COV001 and COV002, which included a single-blind randomized controlled phase 2/3 trial of AZD1222 (ChAdOx1 nCoV-19) in healthy adults. For TCRbeta chain sequencing, PBMC samples were collected from trial participants at day 0 and at day 28 after the second dose. The cysteine opens and the phenylalanine closes a CDR3 of 13 amino acids. The sequence is cut down to CDR3 DNA, 39 bases in frame from base 1. A distance of 6 bases separates the germline ends of V and J, which lose 2 bases and 5 bases respectively. CDR1 and CDR2 are read off the germline V gene as MNHEY and SVGAGI.

Specimen: peripheral blood, collected 28 days after the second dose of the MenACWY control vaccine. The rearranged chain carries TRBV6-5 and TRBJ1-4; no D gene is confidently identified. The receptor was isolated from an adult who received the MenACWY meningococcal vaccine as a control. Here is the DNA: TGTGCCAGCAGTTACGGTGGGAATGAAAAACTGTTTTTT. Its product reads: CASSYGGNEKLFF.